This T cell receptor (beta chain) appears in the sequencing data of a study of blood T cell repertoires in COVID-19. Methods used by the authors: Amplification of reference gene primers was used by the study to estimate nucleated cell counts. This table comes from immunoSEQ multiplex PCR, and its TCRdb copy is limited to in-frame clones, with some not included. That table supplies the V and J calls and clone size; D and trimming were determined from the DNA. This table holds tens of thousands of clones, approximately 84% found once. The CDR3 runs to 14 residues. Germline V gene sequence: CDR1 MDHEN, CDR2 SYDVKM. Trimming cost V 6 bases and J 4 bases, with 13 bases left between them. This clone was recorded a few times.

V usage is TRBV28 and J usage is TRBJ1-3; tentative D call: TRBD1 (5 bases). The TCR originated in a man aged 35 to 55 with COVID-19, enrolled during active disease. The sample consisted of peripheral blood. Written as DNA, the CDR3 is TGTGCCAGCAGCCCGGGGGGGGTCGGAAACACCATATATTTT. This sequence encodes CASSPGGVGNTIYF.